This entry features one T cell receptor (beta chain) sequence. TCRdb derives one entry per CDR3 protein from the 5' RACE reads, leaving out DNA. This sample carries some 200,000 distinct CDR3 sequences, with less than 9% going to the ten biggest clones. These data come from a study of monozygotic twins with inflammatory bowel disease. Germline values: CDR1 LGHNA, CDR2 YSLEER. The length of the CDR3 is 17 residues. The V gene is TRBV4-3, the J gene TRBJ2-1; there is no DNA to check the TCRdb D call of TRBD2. The specimen was blood. This clonotype was sampled from a human donor with ulcerative colitis or Crohn's disease, or a healthy co-twin of an affected twin (not recorded which). The CDR3 region is CASSQDWGGSLYNEQFF.